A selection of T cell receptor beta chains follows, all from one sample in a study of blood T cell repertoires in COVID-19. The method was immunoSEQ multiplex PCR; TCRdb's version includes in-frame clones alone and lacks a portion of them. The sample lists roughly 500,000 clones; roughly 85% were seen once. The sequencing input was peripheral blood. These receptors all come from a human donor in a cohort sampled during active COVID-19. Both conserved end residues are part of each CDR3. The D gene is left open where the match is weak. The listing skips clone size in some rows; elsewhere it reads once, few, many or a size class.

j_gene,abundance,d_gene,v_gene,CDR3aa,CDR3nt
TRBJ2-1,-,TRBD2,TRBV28,CASSSGDGGRAYNEQFF,TGTGCCAGCAGTTCTGGTGACGGCGGGAGGGCCTACAATGAGCAGTTCTTC
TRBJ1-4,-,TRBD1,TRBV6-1,CASSDETGKHEKLFF,TGTGCCAGCAGTGACGAGACAGGGAAACATGAAAAACTGTTTTTT
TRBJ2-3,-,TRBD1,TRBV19,CASYRGPLADTQYF,TGTGCCTCTTATAGGGGGCCTCTTGCAGATACGCAGTATTTT
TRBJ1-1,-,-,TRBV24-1,CATSPRSGNTEAFF,TGTGCCACCAGTCCCCGATCAGGGAACACTGAAGCTTTCTTT
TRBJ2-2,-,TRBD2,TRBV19,CASMGTSGRLGELFF,TGTGCCAGTATGGGGACTAGCGGGAGGCTGGGGGAGCTGTTTTTT
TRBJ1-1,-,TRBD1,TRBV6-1,CASTWDRTNTEAFF,TGTGCCAGCACTTGGGACAGAACGAACACTGAAGCTTTCTTT
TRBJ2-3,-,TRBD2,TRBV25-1,CASSEREGPSDTQYF,TGTGCCAGCAGTGAGCGGGAGGGCCCGTCAGATACGCAGTATTTT
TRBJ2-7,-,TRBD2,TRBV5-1,CASSPLLAGKSYEQYF,TGCGCCAGCAGCCCCCTTCTAGCGGGCAAATCCTACGAGCAGTACTTC
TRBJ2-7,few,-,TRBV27,CASRPFTGFGSYEQYF,TGTGCCAGCAGGCCTTTTACAGGGTTCGGTTCCTACGAGCAGTACTTC
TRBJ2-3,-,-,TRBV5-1,CASSAQGSRMTDTQYF,TGCGCCAGCAGCGCCCAGGGGAGTAGAATGACAGATACGCAGTATTTT
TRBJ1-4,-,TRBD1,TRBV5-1,CASRPQGTGGTNEKLFF,TGCGCCAGCAGGCCCCAGGGGACAGGGGGGACTAATGAAAAACTGTTTTTT
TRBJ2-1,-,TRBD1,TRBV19,CASSTPGQGATYEQFF,TGTGCCAGTAGTACACCGGGACAGGGGGCAACATATGAGCAGTTCTTC
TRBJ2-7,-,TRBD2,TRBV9,CASSGGLAGFSYEQYF,TGTGCCAGCAGCGGCGGACTAGCGGGTTTTTCCTACGAGCAGTACTTC
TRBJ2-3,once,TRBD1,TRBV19,CASSGTGSTDTQYF,TGTGCCAGTAGTGGGACAGGGAGCACAGATACGCAGTATTTT
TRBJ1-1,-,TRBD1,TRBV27,CASSIQGSATEAFF,TGTGCCAGCAGTATACAGGGGTCGGCCACTGAAGCTTTCTTT
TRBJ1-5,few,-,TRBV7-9,CASSLGGGNQPQHF,TGTGCCAGCAGCTTGGGGGGAGGCAATCAGCCCCAGCATTTT
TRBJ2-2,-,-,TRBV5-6,CASSLWRDNTGELFF,TGTGCCAGCAGCTTGTGGCGGGATAACACCGGGGAGCTGTTTTTT
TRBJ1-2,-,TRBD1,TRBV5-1,CASSLTGGIDDYGYTF,TGCGCCAGCAGCTTGACAGGGGGCATCGACGACTATGGCTACACCTTC
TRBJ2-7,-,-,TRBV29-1,CSVGPGSYEQYF,TGCAGCGTTGGGCCGGGATCCTACGAGCAGTACTTC
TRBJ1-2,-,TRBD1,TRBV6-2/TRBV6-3,CASSPVGDRGNYGYTF,TGTGCCAGCAGCCCTGTGGGCGACAGGGGGAACTATGGCTACACCTTC
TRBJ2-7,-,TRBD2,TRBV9,CASSVGLAGYEQYF,TGTGCCAGCAGCGTAGGGCTAGCGGGCTACGAGCAGTACTTC
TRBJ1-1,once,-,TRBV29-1,CSALTGNTEAFF,TGCAGCGCATTGACAGGGAACACTGAAGCTTTCTTT
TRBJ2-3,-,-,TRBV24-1,CATSDSRFGDVTDTQYF,TGTGCCACCAGTGATTCGAGGTTCGGGGATGTTACAGATACGCAGTATTTT
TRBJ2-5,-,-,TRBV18,CASSPVGLREETQYF,TGTGCCAGCTCACCAGTCGGACTTAGGGAGGAGACCCAGTACTTC
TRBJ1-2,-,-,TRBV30,CAWTEQVVVYGYTF,TGTGCCTGGACAGAGCAGGTAGTAGTCTATGGCTACACCTTC
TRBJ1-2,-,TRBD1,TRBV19,CACRAQGQGEGYGYTF,TGTGCCTGCCGAGCCCAGGGACAGGGTGAGGGCTATGGCTACACCTTC
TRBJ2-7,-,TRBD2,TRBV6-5,CASSRGGSTSYEQYF,TGTGCCAGCAGTCGAGGCGGGAGTACCTCCTACGAGCAGTACTTC
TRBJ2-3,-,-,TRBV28,CASRVTGRRITDTQYF,TGTGCCAGCAGAGTAACAGGGAGAAGGATCACAGATACGCAGTATTTT
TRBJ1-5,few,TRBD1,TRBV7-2,CASSLQGASNQPQHF,TGTGCCAGCAGCTTACAGGGGGCTAGCAATCAGCCCCAGCATTTT
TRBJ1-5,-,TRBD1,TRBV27,CASSLAQGYQPQHF,TGTGCCAGCAGTTTAGCACAGGGGTATCAGCCCCAGCATTTT
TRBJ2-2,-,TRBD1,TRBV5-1,CASSSTGAGELFF,TGCGCCAGCAGCTCTACAGGGGCCGGGGAGCTGTTTTTT
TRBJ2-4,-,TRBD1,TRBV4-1,CASSQDRTGGWGKNIQYF,TGCGCCAGCAGCCAAGATAGGACAGGGGGCTGGGGCAAAAACATTCAGTACTTC
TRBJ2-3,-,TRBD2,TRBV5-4,CASSLATTGGLRYF,TGTGCCAGCAGCTTGGCCACGACGGGAGGTCTCCGGTATTTT
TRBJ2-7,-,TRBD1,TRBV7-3,CASSSRTGSIYEQYF,TGTGCCAGCAGCTCCCGGACAGGGAGTATCTACGAGCAGTACTTC
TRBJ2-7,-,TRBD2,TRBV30,CAWRKTGTTAEQYF,TGTGCCTGGAGGAAAACCGGGACTACCGCCGAGCAGTACTTC
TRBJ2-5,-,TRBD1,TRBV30,CAWEPGTAKETQYF,TGTGCCTGGGAACCTGGGACAGCAAAAGAGACCCAGTACTTC
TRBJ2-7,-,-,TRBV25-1,CASSEFGGPRTYEQYF,TGTGCCAGCAGTGAATTTGGAGGTCCCCGTACCTACGAGCAGTACTTC
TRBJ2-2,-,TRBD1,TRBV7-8,CASIRGLADTGELFF,TGTGCCAGCATCAGGGGGCTAGCTGACACCGGGGAGCTGTTTTTT
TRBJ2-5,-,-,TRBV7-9,CASSLHTGTPMETQYF,TGTGCCAGCAGCCTCCACACCGGGACTCCCATGGAGACCCAGTACTTC
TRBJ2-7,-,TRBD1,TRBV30,CAWSGPQGAKIYEQYF,TGTGCCTGGAGTGGACCTCAGGGGGCAAAAATCTACGAGCAGTACTTC
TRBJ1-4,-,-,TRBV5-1,CASRTSYSRRDEKLFF,TGCGCCAGCAGGACTTCGTATTCCCGACGAGATGAAAAACTGTTTTTT
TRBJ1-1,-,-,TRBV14,CASSQGSSGNTEAFF,TGTGCCAGCAGCCAAGGCTCGTCCGGGAACACTGAAGCTTTCTTT
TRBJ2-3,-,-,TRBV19,CASSIPLSTDTQYF,TGTGCCAGTAGTATCCCATTGAGCACAGATACGCAGTATTTT
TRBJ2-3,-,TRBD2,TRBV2,CASSEETSGYTDTQYF,TGTGCCAGCAGTGAGGAGACTAGCGGGTACACAGATACGCAGTATTTT
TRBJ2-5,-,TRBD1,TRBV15,CATSYRQGPETQYF,TGTGCCACCAGCTATCGACAGGGGCCGGAGACCCAGTACTTC
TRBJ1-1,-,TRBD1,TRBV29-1,CSVRTGVMNTEAFF,TGCAGCGTTCGGACAGGAGTAATGAACACTGAAGCTTTCTTT
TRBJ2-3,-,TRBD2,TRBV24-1,CATSDRTSGRGDTQYF,TGTGCCACCAGTGATCGGACTAGCGGGAGGGGGGATACGCAGTATTTT
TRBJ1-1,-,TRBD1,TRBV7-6,CASSSQTGPANTEAFF,TGTGCCAGCAGCTCTCAGACAGGGCCCGCGAACACTGAAGCTTTCTTT
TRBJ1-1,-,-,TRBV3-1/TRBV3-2,CASSHLGGTGTEAFF,TGTGCCAGCAGCCATCTGGGGGGGACGGGGACTGAAGCTTTCTTT
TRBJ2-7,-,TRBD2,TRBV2,CASSEGSGLAGGSYEQYF,TGTGCCAGCAGTGAGGGAAGTGGACTAGCGGGAGGATCCTACGAGCAGTACTTC